This TCR beta chain was documented in a study of OX40 agonist ivuxolimab in advanced cancers. Repertoires were generated with immunoSEQ multiplex PCR, while TCRdb's copy carries only in-frame clones and drops some. The sample contains more than 85,000 clones, roughly nine tenths of which appear only once. CDR1 is LGHNA and CDR2 is YNFKEQ in the germline V gene. Between the trimmed V and J ends, which lost 3 bases and 7 bases, there was a span of 13 bases. This CDR3 comprises 14 residues. The sample here was CD4+ or CD8+ T cells sorted from blood, taken in a trial of the OX40 agonist ivuxolimab. V and J are TRBV4-2 and TRBJ1-5, with D possibly being TRBD1 (6 bases). The receptor was isolated from an adult with an advanced solid tumor such as melanoma, head and neck, liver or kidney cancer. The chain's CDR3 is CASSHGGGVQPQHF. Here the CDR3 DNA reads TGTGCCAGCAGCCATGGAGGGGGGGTCCAGCCCCAGCATTTT.